This TCR beta chain was identified in a study of T cell repertoires in cytomegalovirus infection. About the research overall: An indication of both CMV infection and matching HLA type came from public TCR beta signatures.

Each CDR3 protein gets one entry after TCRdb re-called the reads with MiXCR. Counted here are about 570,000 distinct CDR3 sequences, 40% occurring once; the ten biggest clones make up around 48%. The study's findings and limits: Dominating the ex vivo response were HLA-C-restricted CMV-specific TCR beta clonotypes.

The CDR3 sequence is 13 residues long. V shed 6 bases and J shed 2 bases, with 11 bases lying between them. Germline CDR1 reads SGHDT; CDR2 reads YYEEEE. There are a few counts of this clonotype. Its matching antigen is unknown. This rearrangement joins TRBV5-6 to TRBJ1-2; tentative D call: TRBD1 (5 bases). The starting material was cultured PBMCs, obtained from culture after CMV antigen stimulation. The sequence was obtained from a human donor in good health (CMV status not recorded). Some clones in this sample may be carry-over from other donors' samples. CDR3 in DNA: TGTGCCAGCACCCAGACAGTAAACTATGGCTACACCTTC. It is translated as CASTQTVNYGYTF.